This TCR beta chain was profiled in a study of T cells in Graves' hyperthyroidism and ophthalmopathy. Study-level points and caveats: Blood also carried most thyroid clonotypes expanded above 0.001.

Regions amplified from RNA transcripts were the TCR beta CDR3 regions. HTBI primers were employed in a first-round RT-PCR of the TCR CDR3. MiXCR, applied by TCRdb to the multiplex PCR reads, yields one record per CDR3 protein. The profile covers a few hundred thousand distinct CDR3 sequences, with 15% to 19% appearing a single time and 25% to 30% taken by the ten largest. The PBMCs were sourced from fresh peripheral blood (approximately 9.6 ml). In this sample, this clonotype turned up many times. Its antigen remains unknown. Sequenced: blood. The clonotype originates from a woman under 30 with Graves' hyperthyroidism that later progressed to Graves' ophthalmopathy.

The CDR3 sequence is CASSLFRGIPDTQYF. The CDR3 nucleotides read TGTGCCAGCAGTTTATTCCGCGGGATCCCAGATACGCAGTATTTT. The chain employs TRBV28 and TRBJ2-3, with D maybe TRBD2 (6 bases). The CDR3 has 15 residues. Germline CDR1 reads MDHEN; CDR2 reads SYDVKM. Trimming pared 1 base from V and 4 bases from J, leaving 12 bases between.